This TCR beta chain was recorded in a study of blood T cell repertoires in COVID-19. Study at large: Whether acute or convalescent, the COVID-19 samples came from the United States, Italy and Spain. Sample material is recorded as cDNA or gDNA derived from T cells, B-cell-depleted T cells, or PBMCs.

Authors' processing steps: How many nucleated cells were present was estimated from reference gene primer amplification. Sequencing used immunoSEQ multiplex PCR; TCRdb keeps in-frame clones, though not all of them. V, J and clone size reflect that table, while D and trimming were determined from the DNA. In the table there are around 130,000 clones, about four fifths of which are singletons. Trimming cost V 4 bases and J 4 bases, with 13 bases left between them. CDR1 KGHSH and CDR2 LQKENI come from the germline V gene. The CDR3 extends over 14 amino acids. This TCR derives from a middle-aged man with active or convalescent COVID-19. The sequenced sample consisted of peripheral blood. J is TRBJ2-5 and V is TRBV18, with D perhaps matching TRBD1 (5 bases). The DNA of the CDR3 is TGTGCCAGCTCACTCGGACATAATATAGAGACCCAGTACTTC. Its translation: CASSLGHNIETQYF.